The 30 T cell receptor beta chains given below trace back to one sample, sequenced in a study of Ad26.COV2.S vaccination and SARS-CoV-2 variants (dated by TCRdb to about 2021). This specimen's treatment or condition label, per the study, means: over 15 received Ad26.COV2.S at low or high dose, single or two shots; five or six received placebo; per-sample allocation not given. For vaccine and placebo recipients, repertoires were sequenced using samples collected on day 63 after the first injection. Libraries were built with the immunoSEQ multiplex PCR assay. As stored in TCRdb, this immuneACCESS dataset retains in-frame rearrangements with V and J assigned. A fraction of the clones does not appear; measured against another copy, unresolved V genes explain less than half of the discrepancy, and the remainder lacks a known reason. Present in this sample are about 480,000 clones, around 85% of which were seen just once. The ten biggest clones cover more than 10% of the sample.

This sample comprised peripheral blood, obtained in a trial of Ad26.COV2.S vaccine versus placebo. The origin of the receptors is a person between 18 and 59 years old who received the Ad26.COV2.S COVID-19 vaccine or a placebo.

The rearrangement uses TRBV5-1 and TRBJ2-1; weak D call: TRBD1 (5 bases). The ends were cut back, 2 bases at V and 0 bases at J, with 9 bases in the middle. From germline, CDR1 is SGHRS and CDR2 YFSETQ. The CDR3 has 15 residues. The CDR3 loop is CASSLRGSSYNEQFF. Here the CDR3 DNA reads TGCGCCAGCAGCTTAAGGGGCAGCTCCTACAATGAGCAGTTCTTC.

The rearrangement uses TRBV5-6 and TRBJ2-4, with D unclear. CDR1 and CDR2 from the germline V gene are SGHDT and YYEEEE. The V end was cut by 0 bases, the J end by 4 bases, with 2 bases between. The CDR3 loop spans 12 amino acids. The CDR3 loop is CASSLGKNIQYF. CDR3 sequence (DNA): TGTGCCAGCAGCTTGGGTAAAAACATTCAGTACTTC.

The chain uses TRBV12-3 or TRBV12-4 and TRBJ1-1; maybe TRBD1 (5 bases). The CDR3 totals 13 residues. V was cut by 3 bases and J by 5 bases, with 10 bases left in between. CDR3 sequence (DNA): TGTGCCAGCAGTTTGATTAGGGGAACTGAAGCTTTCTTT. Translating gives CASSLIRGTEAFF.

The chain employs TRBV28 and TRBJ1-2; a possible D gene is TRBD1 (5 bases). The ends were cut back, 6 bases at V and 4 bases at J, with 15 bases in the middle. Germline values: CDR1 MDHEN, CDR2 SYDVKM. This CDR3 has 14 residues. This CDR3 is CASSPPGTPYGYTF. CDR3 nucleotide sequence: TGTGCCAGCAGCCCACCCGGGACGCCCTATGGCTACACCTTC.

The J gene is TRBJ1-1, the V gene TRBV30, with D perhaps matching TRBD1 (6 bases). The CDR3 sequence is 13 residues long. Germline values: CDR1 GTSNPN, CDR2 SVGIG (reference sequence). V was shortened by 7 bases and J by 0 bases, with 12 bases between the two germline ends. For the CDR3, the DNA is TGTGCCTCCGGACAGCCCATGAACACTGAAGCTTTCTTT. Its protein product is CASGQPMNTEAFF.

This chain links TRBV28 with TRBJ2-7; 9 positions agree with TRBD1. The V and J ends lost 6 bases and 5 bases, in that order; junction bases with no gene match: 11. Germline CDR1 is MDHEN and CDR2 is SYDVKM. The CDR3 spans 15 residues. CDR3 coding DNA: TGTGCCAGCAGAAAATCGGGGACAGGGCCCCACGAGCAGTACTTC. Translation: CASRKSGTGPHEQYF. Full variable domain (missing parts from reference TRBV28 and TRBJ2-7): DVKVTQSSRYLVKRTGEKVFLECVQDMDHENMFWYRQDPGLGLRLIYFSYDVKMKEKGDIPEGYSVSREKKERFSLILESASTNQTSMYLCASRKSGTGPHEQYFGPGTRLTVT.

The V call is TRBV27, the J call TRBJ2-2; 8 bases line up with TRBD1. The CDR3 loop spans 16 amino acids. With 5 bases clipped from V and 6 bases from J, the junction kept 11 bases outside the gene matches. Germline-derived CDR1 and CDR2 are MNHEY and SMNVEV (reference sequence). The CDR3 nucleotides read TGTGCCAGCAGTCTATGGACAGGGAGGTTCGCCGGGGAGCTGTTTTTT. Its translation is CASSLWTGRFAGELFF.

This rearrangement joins TRBV7-9 to TRBJ2-3; D is unclear. V was shortened by 0 bases and J by 2 bases, with 6 bases between the two germline ends. Germline CDR1 reads SEHNR; CDR2 reads FQNEAQ (reference sequence). The CDR3 has 14 residues. Here the CDR3 reads CASSLAGHTDTQYF. The CDR3 bases are TGTGCCAGCAGCTTAGCGGGCCACACAGATACGCAGTATTTT.

V is TRBV19 and J is TRBJ1-5; tentative D call: TRBD1 (5 bases). Germline V gene sequence: CDR1 LNHDA, CDR2 SQIVND (reference sequence). The CDR3 has 17 amino acids. The V gene lost 4 bases and the J gene lost 4 bases, with 20 bases spanning the gap. CDR3 DNA: TGTGCCAGTAGTACCCTCTCAGGGAAACGGCTGAATCAGCCCCAGCATTTT. This encodes CASSTLSGKRLNQPQHF.

The chain has TRBV29-1 and TRBJ2-2, with D perhaps matching TRBD2 (6 bases). V lost 7 bases to trimming and J lost 4 bases, with 16 bases between them. The V gene's germline CDR1 is SQVTM and CDR2 ANQGSEA. The CDR3 spans 14 residues. The chain's CDR3 is CSAARSGSTGELFF. DNA for the CDR3: TGCAGCGCAGCCCGATCCGGGAGCACCGGGGAGCTGTTTTTT.

The rearrangement joins TRBV13 to TRBJ2-1; TRBD2 matches 10 bases. V lost 1 base, J lost 2 bases, and 8 bases stayed unmatched. Looked up from germline, CDR1 is PRHDT and CDR2 is FYEKMQ (reference sequence). CDR3 length: 18 residues. For the CDR3, the DNA is TGTGCCAGCAGCTTAGTAGCGGGAGGCCCCGATACCTACAATGAGCAGTTCTTC. Its translation is CASSLVAGGPDTYNEQFF.

This clone has just a few counts. This chain joins TRBV7-9 and TRBJ2-7, with D possibly being TRBD1 (5 bases). CDR1 and CDR2 from the germline V gene are SEHNR and FQNEAQ (reference sequence). The V end was cut by 1 base, the J end by 3 bases, with 13 bases between. This CDR3 is built from 15 residues. The CDR3 nucleotides read TGTGCCAGCAGCTTAGGCGGTGCAGGGAACTACGAGCAGTACTTC. Translating it yields CASSLGGAGNYEQYF.

The V call is TRBV2, the J call TRBJ2-5; D is uncertain. Between the trimmed V and J ends, which lost 6 bases and 3 bases, there was a span of 5 bases. This CDR3 has 11 amino acids. Germline-derived CDR1 and CDR2 are SNHLY and FYNNEI. CDR3 region: CASRTKETQYF. The CDR3 DNA reads TGTGCCAGCAGAACCAAAGAGACCCAGTACTTC.

The rearrangement uses TRBV2 and TRBJ2-1, with D possibly matching TRBD2 (6 bases). Deletions cut 5 bases from V and 10 bases from J, with 21 bases between. This CDR3 is 15 amino acids long. The germline CDR1 and CDR2 sequences are SNHLY and FYNNEI. The CDR3 here is CASSSVGGPRGEQFF. The CDR3 DNA reads TGTGCCAGCAGTAGCGTAGGAGGGCCTAGAGGGGAGCAGTTCTTC.

This chain uses TRBV13 with TRBJ2-2, with a possible D match to TRBD2 (6 bases). There are 16 residues in the CDR3. Germline values: CDR1 PRHDT, CDR2 FYEKMQ (reference sequence). V dropped 3 bases and J dropped 4 bases, with 15 bases sitting between them. The CDR3 bases are TGTGCCAGCAGCTTTCTGGCGGGATTAGGCACCGGGGAGCTGTTTTTT. The encoded protein is CASSFLAGLGTGELFF.

The rearrangement uses TRBV28 and TRBJ1-1, with no clear D. The CDR3 sequence is 12 residues long. V was clipped by 6 bases and J by 6 bases, with 11 bases between them. From germline, CDR1 is MDHEN and CDR2 SYDVKM. The CDR3 region is CASRPPVSEAFF. CDR3 DNA sequence: TGTGCCAGCAGACCTCCGGTCTCTGAAGCTTTCTTT.

The V and J genes are TRBV6-6 and TRBJ1-5, with 7 bases identical to TRBD1. Trimming at V came to 10 bases and at J to 5 bases, leaving 17 bases not matched to a gene. CDR1 and CDR2 from the germline V gene are MNHNY and SVGAGI (reference sequence). CDR3 length: 16 residues. The CDR3 bases are TGTGCCACTCTGAACAATCTAGGGACAGCGGATCAGCCCCAGCATTTT. It specifies CATLNNLGTADQPQHF.

This clone was seen a handful of times. This sample also contains other DNA sequences that code for the same CDR3. V and J are TRBV30 and TRBJ1-3; unclear D gene. This CDR3 spans 13 amino acids. Trimming removed 3 bases from V and 1 base from J, with 7 bases in between. Germline V gene data show CDR1 as GTSNPN and CDR2 as SVGIG (reference sequence). CDR3 bases: TGTGCCTGGAGGCGGGGTTCTGGAAACACCATATATTTT. This codes for CAWRRGSGNTIYF.

The rearrangement links TRBV21-1 to TRBJ1-1. TRBV21-1 is flagged as a pseudogene. CDR3 length: 16 residues. The CDR3 region is CASSKLGGRQNTEAFF. The DNA of the CDR3 is TGTGCCAGCAGCAAATTGGGGGGACGACAGAACACTGAAGCTTTCTTT.

This chain uses TRBV19 with TRBJ1-1; D is unresolved. Trimming left V 0 bases short and J 1 base short, with 6 bases between. CDR3 length equals 14 residues. Germline V gives CDR1 LNHDA, CDR2 SQIVND (reference sequence). CDR3 bases: TGTGCCAGTAGTATAGAGGCGGGGAACACTGAAGCTTTCTTT. This encodes CASSIEAGNTEAFF. The full variable domain, its missing parts supplied by reference TRBV19 and TRBJ1-1, is DGGITQSPKYLFRKEGQNVTLSCEQNLNHDAMYWYRQDPGQGLRLIYYSQIVNDFQKGDIAEGYSVSREKKESFPLTVTSAQKNPTAFYLCASSIEAGNTEAFFGQGTRLTVV.

This clone was observed a handful of times. The V call is TRBV7-3, the J call TRBJ2-2; no reliable D call. The CDR3 has 15 amino acids. Germline V gene lookup returns CDR1 SGHTA and CDR2 FQGTGA. V was trimmed by 0 bases and J by 3 bases, leaving 8 bases between them. The DNA for the CDR3 is TGTGCCAGCAGCTTAACACGGGCAGACACCGGGGAGCTGTTTTTT. Translated, it gives CASSLTRADTGELFF.

The chain employs TRBV15 and TRBJ1-5, with 12 positions matching TRBD1. The ends lost 7 bases at V and 6 bases at J; junction bases unmatched: 7. CDR3 length equals 15 residues. Germline V CDR1 and CDR2: LNHNV, YYDKDF (reference sequence). Here the CDR3 DNA reads TGTGCCACCAAGGGGACAGGGGGCGTAGGTCAGCCCCAGCATTTT. Protein product: CATKGTGGVGQPQHF.

This chain links TRBV7-9 with TRBJ2-7; D is ambiguous. Trimming removed 5 bases from V and 2 bases from J, with 10 bases in between. The CDR3 totals 13 residues. The germline gives CDR1 SEHNR, CDR2 FQNEAQ (reference sequence). CDR3 in amino acids: CASSEARAYEQYF. CDR3 sequence (DNA): TGTGCCAGCAGCGAGGCTAGAGCCTACGAGCAGTACTTC.

The rearrangement joins TRBV5-5 to TRBJ2-3; D unclear. The V and J ends lost 0 bases and 9 bases respectively, with 8 bases between them. The CDR3 is 12 amino acids. The germline V gene has CDR1 SGHKS and CDR2 YYEKEE (reference sequence). The CDR3 here is CASSLGTETQYF. The CDR3, as DNA: TGTGCCAGCAGCTTGGGCACCGAGACGCAGTATTTT.

This clone was recorded once. This rearrangement joins TRBV28 to TRBJ2-5; tentatively, D is TRBD1 or TRBD2 (7 bases each). The germline V gene encodes CDR1 MDHEN and CDR2 SYDVKM. V lost 8 bases and J 4 bases, leaving 32 bases between the germline ends. The CDR3 runs to 19 residues. Here the CDR3 reads CASVSAGQTAGGRGETQYF. DNA of the CDR3: TGTGCCAGCGTCTCCGCGGGACAGACCGCTGGCGGGAGAGGAGAGACCCAGTACTTC.

There are a few counts of this clone. V is TRBV11-3 and J is TRBJ1-1; D ambiguous. CDR1 and CDR2 from the germline V gene are SGHNT and YENEEA. V was cut by 0 bases and J by 1 base, with 3 bases left in between. The CDR3 totals 13 residues. In DNA, the CDR3 is TGTGCCAGCAGCTTAGACAGGAACACTGAAGCTTTCTTT. Translated, it gives CASSLDRNTEAFF.

The J gene is TRBJ2-5, the V gene TRBV5-4, with TRBD1 identical over 7 bases. The trim removed 5 bases at V and 3 bases at J, leaving 10 bases unmatched. This CDR3 comprises 15 residues. In germline, CDR1 is SGHNT, CDR2 YYREEE (reference sequence). CDR3 amino acids: CASRNRWQGEETQYF. The CDR3 nucleotides read TGTGCCAGCAGAAACAGGTGGCAGGGGGAAGAGACCCAGTACTTC.

The CDR3 nucleotides are TGCGCCAGCAGCTTGGTTGTAGGGATTGGGAAAGAGACCCAGTACTTC. As protein: CASSLVVGIGKETQYF. This chain links TRBV5-1 with TRBJ2-5; D is undetermined. V was shortened by 0 bases and J by 3 bases, with 15 bases between the two germline ends. Per germline, CDR1 SGHRS and CDR2 YFSETQ. This CDR3 has 16 amino acids.

To note about this clone: At one of its ends the junction is not consistent with the germline gene, which may arise from a read error. The gene calls are TRBV4-1 and TRBJ2-4; 10 bases map to TRBD2. The germline gives CDR1 MGHRA, CDR2 YSYEKL. This CDR3 comprises 20 residues. For the CDR3, the DNA is TGCGCTAGCAGCCAACAAGACAGCAGCCTAGCGGGAGCTGGCAAAAACATTCAGTACTTC. This codes for CASSQQDSSLAGAGKNIQYF.

The chain employs TRBV19 and TRBJ1-1; D is ambiguous. The germline V gene has CDR1 LNHDA and CDR2 SQIVND (reference sequence). V lost 10 bases and J lost 0, with 18 bases in between. The CDR3 consists of 15 residues. CDR3 nucleotides: TGTGCCACCCAACCAAGGATGGGGTTGAACACTGAAGCTTTCTTT. Translated, it gives CATQPRMGLNTEAFF. Supplemented by reference TRBV19 and TRBJ1-1, the full variable domain reads DGGITQSPKYLFRKEGQNVTLSCEQNLNHDAMYWYRQDPGQGLRLIYYSQIVNDFQKGDIAEGYSVSREKKESFPLTVTSAQKNPTAFYLCATQPRMGLNTEAFFGQGTRLTVV.